Listed below are T cell receptor beta chains from one sample, sequenced in a study of T cell changes during pregnancy in multiple sclerosis. Data came from immunoSEQ multiplex PCR; TCRdb stores just in-frame clones and leaves some out. The sample includes under 110,000 clones, 75% to 95% of them seen just once. The sample here was peripheral blood, taken before pregnancy. All receptors come from a female donor with multiple sclerosis, enrolled in a pregnancy study. Both conserved end residues are part of each CDR3. Fields, in order: CDR3 protein, V gene, CDR3 length, D gene. D genes are given only for firm matches.

CASSSPGTGDYNEQFF,TRBV27,16,TRBD1
CASSFGVDYEQYF,TRBV5-5,13,.
CASSYRGSGPTEAFF,TRBV6-6,15,.
CASSSGQGLYEQYF,TRBV6-5,14,TRBD1
CASSIGPGQETQYF,TRBV19,14,.
CASSLPGFPLHF,TRBV11-3,12,.
CASSSGLAGGSAYNEQFF,TRBV5-5,18,TRBD2
CASSRTGTEVTDTQYF,TRBV11-2,16,TRBD1
CAWSAGTGGFNQPQHF,TRBV30,16,TRBD1
CASSLTGGARYGYTF,TRBV19,15,TRBD1
CASSLAGGGPLHF,TRBV7-8,13,.
CASSTTSGGYNEQFF,TRBV6-5,15,TRBD2
CAISEGGDNSPLHF,TRBV10-3,14,TRBD1
CSVGDRHEQYF,TRBV20-1,11,.
CASTRDSLTDTQYF,TRBV28,14,TRBD1
CASSYSSGIPYEQYF,TRBV6-5,15,.
CASSPRQPSSYNEQFF,TRBV9,16,.
CASSFAPTGETQYF,TRBV27,14,.
CASSIGSPGGTEQFF,TRBV19,15,TRBD1
CASSARGGLVGDEQFF,TRBV19,16,TRBD2
CASTHSGDLLEQYF,TRBV6-6,14,.
CASSSRTGAANTEAFF,TRBV7-2,16,TRBD1
CASSPRREPNSPLHF,TRBV9,15,.
CASSPSADTQYF,TRBV18,12,.
CASSNMNRSDLYEQYF,TRBV21-1,16,.
CSVEDKGAASYEQYF,TRBV29-1,15,TRBD1
CASSSRTSGGAGEQYF,TRBV7-8,16,TRBD2
CAIIPDRGHTEAFF,TRBV10-3,14,TRBD1
CASSLEFTGELFF,TRBV27,13,.
CASSARSGTEAFF,TRBV7-9,13,.
CASSLVGATYEQYF,TRBV11-3,14,.
CSVEGQGGHEQYF,TRBV29-1,13,TRBD1
CASSYSGTLLNYGYTF,TRBV6-5,16,.
CASSFSGGLETQYF,TRBV7-3,14,TRBD1
CASSGTGKLNTGELFF,TRBV7-2,16,.
CASSFPTTGKFVGEQYF,TRBV7-9,17,TRBD1
CASTSSYNSPLHF,TRBV27,13,.
CASSFKETQYF,TRBV5-6,11,.
CASSDPRERRETQYF,TRBV9,15,TRBD2
CASSPRLNTIYF,TRBV2,12,.
CASTEDLTGSYEQYF,TRBV18,15,.
CASIRGSLEQFF,TRBV6-1,12,.
CASSSGTGVYTF,TRBV7-3,12,TRBD1
CASSLSGTGRGEQYF,TRBV5-1,15,TRBD1
CASSLGGLYGYTF,TRBV7-9,13,.
CASSSGTGGQPQHF,TRBV5-1,14,TRBD1
CASSPSGGGGETQYF,TRBV9,15,TRBD2
CASTPGGAYNEQFF,TRBV14,14,TRBD1
CASRLARVRQGSYNSPLHF,TRBV12-2,19,.
CASSAGVGGYNEQFF,TRBV6-1,15,.